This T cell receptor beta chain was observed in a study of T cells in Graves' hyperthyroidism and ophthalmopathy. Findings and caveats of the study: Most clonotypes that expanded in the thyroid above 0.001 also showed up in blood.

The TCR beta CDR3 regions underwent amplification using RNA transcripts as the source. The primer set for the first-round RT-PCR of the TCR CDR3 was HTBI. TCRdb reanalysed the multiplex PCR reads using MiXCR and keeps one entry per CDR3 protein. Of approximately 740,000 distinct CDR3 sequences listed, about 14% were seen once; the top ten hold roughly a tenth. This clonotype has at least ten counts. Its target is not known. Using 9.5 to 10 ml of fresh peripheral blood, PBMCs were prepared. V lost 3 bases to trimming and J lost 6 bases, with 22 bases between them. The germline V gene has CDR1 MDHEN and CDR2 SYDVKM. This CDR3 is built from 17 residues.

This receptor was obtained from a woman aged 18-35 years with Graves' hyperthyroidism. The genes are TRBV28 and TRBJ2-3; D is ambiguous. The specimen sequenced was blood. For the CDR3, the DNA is TGTGCCAGCAGTTTCTCCTTGGTTTGGTCGGAACGGGATACGCAGTATTTT. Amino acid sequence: CASSFSLVWSERDTQYF.